This TCR beta chain was documented in a study of cytomegalovirus exposure and HLA in healthy donors (dated by TCRdb to 2016 to 2017). With regard to the full study: In an earlier analysis of some 610 of the donors, 250 to 300 Gb of sequence data and about 110 million unique TCR beta sequences from about 179 million T cells were reported. An early release covering around 630 HLA-typed donors comprised about 300 gigabases of sequencing data and some 79 million unique TCR sequences. Among the approximately 400 genotyped donors, about 85% belonged to the genetic ancestry cluster associated with self-reported Caucasian donors. The study aimed to test whether cataloging public T cell receptors could reveal signatures of past pathogen exposure. Using immunosequencing, the study profiled T cell repertoires from about 610 subjects and related those repertoires to cytomegalovirus serostatus. Besides the first cohort of roughly 640 subjects, a separate validation cohort made up of 120 different subjects was used. The study combined high-throughput TCR immunosequencing, statistical association of individual TCRs with disease status, and machine learning to predict cytomegalovirus infection status. In a later analysis, previously published TCR beta repertoires from 666 donors were re-analyzed and high-resolution HLA genotyping was added so that TCR occurrence patterns could be studied. Rather than using new phenotypic data, the later analysis identified candidate immune exposures from TCR beta sequences and from how often those sequences occurred across donors. An earlier analysis of fewer than 750 of the donors used high-throughput TCR beta sequencing to judge whether each TCR beta V gene segment behaved as functional or pseudogenic. Donor age, sex, ethnicity and CMV serostatus were collected together with the repertoire data. Genome-wide SNP genotypes for about three fifths of the 666 donors were used in a later genetic analysis, which treated that subset as a discovery cohort. Every repertoire in the discovery cohort had been generated on one and the same sequencing platform. HLA typing included class I and class II loci at four-digit resolution. Typing coverage varied by locus: about 620-630 donors for A, B, C, DRB1 and DQB1; around 560 for DQA1; about 590 for DPA1; roughly 450 for DPB1. Four to six DR-DQ haplotypes were handled as single units for association and clustering, since linkage in the cohort was strong. Across some 400 genotyped donors of the cohort, an average of approximately 240,000 unique TCR beta nucleotide sequences per donor were sequenced, and roughly 20% of those sequences were non-productive. On the study overall, not on this receptor specifically: A further reported finding was that TCR beta sequences accurately predicted the HLA-A and HLA-B alleles for most subjects in the first cohort. Immune exposure information for the cohort was limited to CMV serostatus. In a later analysis, several top co-occurrence clusters were reported to appear linked to parvovirus B19, influenza, CMV and Epstein-Barr virus. The sequencing pipeline was judged likely to have produced a cluster of highly shared sequence variants as a technical artifact. The earlier analysis of 587 of the donors excluded seventeen rarely observed V segments, including chromosome 9 orphons, because counts were too low. Linkage disequilibrium might explain the correlated functional status among segregating V segments, but an unknown experimental factor could not be ruled out. The study listed 150 to 200 TCR beta chains as associated with cytomegalovirus. According to the authors, the approach could potentially be generalized to other disease states and immunological phenotypes. Across donors, most TCR sequences were observed very rarely, whereas some public TCRs were present in many individuals. Assigning TCR associations to individual alleles was difficult when HLA alleles, especially DR and DQ, strongly co-occurred. The classifier was reported to diagnose cytomegalovirus status with high specificity and sensitivity in both the original cohort and the validation cohort. In vitro tests confirmed that three of the cytomegalovirus-associated TCR beta chains recognize cytomegalovirus antigens. In a later analysis, TCR association rates were found to vary across HLA loci, with the most associated TCRs seen for DRB1 alleles and the fewest for HLA-C alleles. Some IMGT-functional V segments, including TRBV6-2 and TRBV6-3, could not be distinguished by the 87-base-pair reads and were therefore excluded. According to a later genetic analysis, donors in an Asian-associated ancestry cluster had fewer N-insertions in productive TCRs than the roughly 670-donor mean. In a later analysis, HLA-associated TCR beta chains showed more clonal expansion and lower generation probabilities than non-associated chains that were equally common. According to a later analysis, most CMV-associated TCR beta chains appeared to be HLA-restricted, and the HLA associations seemed to be driven largely by CMV exposure. Because HLA typing was missing for some donors at each locus, association tests included only the typed subset. In an earlier analysis of fewer than 750 of the donors, most TCR beta V segments were observed in productive rearrangements about 87% or about 30% of the time, broadly matching IMGT annotations. Roughly uniform sequencing depth across donors was assumed in presence/absence analyses, although this assumption may not hold. An association between a missense DCLRE1C variant and V-gene and J-gene trimming of TCR beta chains was found in a later genetic analysis and replicated in an independent cohort. This cohort had only TCR beta chains sequenced, and the lack of alpha or paired-chain data limited which features could be detected. In a later analysis, some 18,000 TCR beta sequences were associated with specific HLA alleles at a false discovery rate of 0.05.

About this clone: Its antigen is unknown. Base-call qualities are not available, and no considerably larger clone is one nucleotide away.

Preparation of the library involved the immunoSEQ multiplex PCR assay. For the multiplex PCR, a mixture combining 60 forward primers for TCR Vbeta segments and 13 reverse primers for TCR Jbeta segments was used. A multiplex PCR assay on genomic DNA amplified the CDR3 region of rearranged TCR beta genes. The Illumina HiSeq System was used to sequence the amplified TCR beta libraries as 87-base-pair reads. Turning to the authors' computational methods: A later analysis counted 65 million to 90 million unique TCR beta chains across the 700 or so repertoires, and 10 million to 12 million of these chains were shared by at least two donors. Raw reads were error-corrected and collapsed into unique sequences with a nearest-neighbor algorithm that merged closely related sequences to remove PCR and sequencing errors. CDR3 sequences were aligned to IMGT reference sequences to assign V, D and J gene segments. For a sequence to be retained, at least a six-nucleotide match to both a V gene segment and a J gene segment was required. Rearrangements were classified as productive when the CDR3 lacked stop codons and remained in frame with V and J, and all other rearrangements were classified as non-productive. CDR3 was defined by IMGT convention, running from the second conserved V-encoded cysteine to the conserved J-encoded phenylalanine. The earlier analysis of roughly 590 of the donors excluded sequences that lacked an unambiguous match to a single V gene segment. In an earlier analysis of 587 of the donors, a V segment was called functional when productive rearrangements were above 56.7%, and segregating when the standard deviation between donors exceeded 5%. A statistical classification framework was developed to diagnose cytomegalovirus status using the catalog of TCR beta chain sequences. V and J gene assignment, in a later analysis, came from comparing TCR nucleotide sequences with IMGT/GENE-DB human TR gene sequences. Using the TCRdist pipeline, a later analysis assigned CDR3 sequences along with most-parsimonious VDJ recombination scenarios. A later analysis defined each TCR beta chain by its CDR3 amino acid sequence plus V-gene family, and excluded reads lacking a unique V-gene family. In a later analysis, 450 to 600 highly shared, low-generation-probability nucleotide sequences were removed to address suspected cross-contamination and a sequencing artifact. In a later analysis, a clonal expansion index was calculated for each public chain from normalized within-repertoire ranks of inferred template counts. Generation probabilities in a later analysis came from a VDJ recombination model fitted to out-of-frame rearrangements, and those results were checked against IGoR. In a later analysis, TCR-TCR, TCR-HLA and TCR-CMV co-occurrence was scored with hypergeometric tests, and a repertoire-size bias correction was applied to TCR pairs. A later analysis estimated false discovery rates by permuting HLA or CMV assignments 20 times. In a later analysis, co-occurring TCRs were grouped with DBSCAN, and TCRdist sequence similarity was added when clustering was performed within HLA-allele-positive subsets. Repertoires with fewer than 30,000 or more than 120,000 public chains, plus five repertoires with anomalous nucleotide sharing, were excluded from co-occurrence clustering. TCRdb re-hosts the immuneACCESS table, in-frame sequences only. Its copies lack some clones; in the studies checked, an unresolved V gene accounts for under half of them, and the cause for the rest is not known. For V, J and clone size, that table is used; D and trimming come from the DNA. The sample has 59,000 or so clones on record, roughly 85% of them singletons. The biggest ten clones account for about 10% of the sample.

The CDR3 covers 15 residues, taking in both the cysteine and the phenylalanine. The read is trimmed to its CDR3 DNA, 45 bases read in frame from base 1. CDR1 and CDR2 were assigned from the germline V gene as MNHEY and SVGAGI. V has 7 bases trimmed and J has 3 bases trimmed; junction bases matching no gene number 11. In total, around 600 healthy bone marrow donors made up the cohort. Cohort members were all nominally healthy when sampled, although unrecorded immune exposures were likely present. The donor tested CMV seronegative, placing the donor among the approximately 360 seronegative members of the cohort. Every donor gave a peripheral blood sample, and the peripheral blood mononuclear cells from that sample were used for TCR beta sequencing. Genomic DNA extraction from the blood cell samples was performed with the Qiagen DNeasy Blood Extraction Kit.

Material for sequencing was PBMCs. The receptor's source is a female donor in good health and CMV-seronegative. The V and J genes are TRBV6-5 and TRBJ2-7, with TRBD1 identical over 8 junction bases. The CDR3 reads as follows: CASNPRQGMNYEQYF. The sequenced DNA is TGTGCCAGCAACCCGAGACAGGGGATGAACTACGAGCAGTACTTC.